The present T cell receptor beta chain was sequenced within a study of blood T cell repertoires in COVID-19. Whole-study context: Samples of COVID-19 (acute and convalescent) were obtained from the United States, Italy and Spain.

J was trimmed by 5 bases and V by 0 bases; bases with no gene match: 7. CDR1 and CDR2 (germline): SGHRS, YFSETQ. The CDR3 consists of 17 residues. Those enrolled, adults aged about 18 to 95 years, came from 25 or so US areas. Allocation to cohorts depended on clinical history reported by the participants. Exposed participants came across a COVID-19 case within 2 weeks before study entry. Assay: immunoSEQ multiplex PCR; the TCRdb copy retains only in-frame clones and omits some. The repertoire holds 150,000 to 200,000 clones, with approximately 83% as singletons. The chain joins TRBV5-1 to TRBJ2-3; 12 positions match TRBD2. The sample taken for sequencing was PBMCs or T cells enriched from blood (not recorded which). This clonotype was obtained from a man between 70 and 80 years old who had been exposed to COVID-19. The CDR3 protein is CASSLDLAGGPGDTQYF. The CDR3 coding sequence is TGCGCCAGCAGCTTGGATCTAGCGGGGGGGCCGGGAGATACGCAGTATTTT.